This TCR beta chain was sequenced during a study of T cells in Graves' hyperthyroidism and ophthalmopathy. Points from the study as a whole: From stable hyperthyroidism, ophthalmopathy was set apart by a 13 V-J model.

PBMCs stemmed from about 9.7 ml fresh peripheral blood. This clonotype was seen more than once but under ten times. What it binds is unknown. Germline CDR1 and CDR2: SNHLY and FYNNEI. J gave up 2 bases and V 1 base, and 10 bases lay outside the gene matches. The CDR3 sequence is 17 residues long. RNA transcripts were the template for amplifying TCR beta CDR3 regions. A first-round RT-PCR of the TCR CDR3 used the HTBI primer set. TCRdb reprocessed the multiplex PCR reads via MiXCR and lists one record per CDR3 protein. The profile covers 600,000 or so distinct CDR3 sequences, with around 15% appearing a single time and around 3.9% taken by the ten largest.

The clonotype comes from a woman aged 25 to 39 with Graves' hyperthyroidism. The sample was blood. The J gene is TRBJ1-1, the V gene TRBV2, with 7 bases matching TRBD1. The CDR3 nucleotides are TGTGCCAGCAGTGAAGGACAGGGAAGGAGGGACAACACTGAAGCTTTCTTT. This encodes CASSEGQGRRDNTEAFF.